This T cell receptor beta chain is from a study of blood T cell repertoires in COVID-19. Study details: The samples span acute and convalescent COVID-19 from the United States, Italy and Spain.

The germline CDR1 and CDR2 sequences are MNHEY and SMNVEV (reference sequence). V lost 7 bases and J lost 3, with 19 bases in between. The CDR3 spans 16 residues. In the source study's methods: Researchers report that nucleated cell counts were estimated from reference gene primer amplification. Generated by immunoSEQ multiplex PCR, the TCRdb table keeps only in-frame clones and is missing some. Clone size and V and J calls were adopted from that table, with D and trimming inferred from the DNA. Among around 150,000 clones, 65% to 90% were seen once, and the ten largest hold more than 7.5%. Input material: peripheral blood. The sequence was collected from a woman aged 60-75 years with active or convalescent COVID-19. The gene calls are TRBV27 and TRBJ2-1; D possibly corresponds to TRBD2 (6 bases). CDR3 coding DNA: TGTGCCAGCACCCTAAGAATGGCGGGAAACTACAATGAGCAGTTCTTC. As protein: CASTLRMAGNYNEQFF.